The text below deals with one T cell receptor (beta chain). Antigen: not known. Tumor tissue was taken before any definitive surgery or chemotherapy was given. This entry belongs to a study of high-grade serous ovarian cancer treatment subgroups. Study overall: Each sample yielded on average roughly 7,500 unique TCR beta rearrangements from roughly 15,000 reads.

TCRdb's table, derived via immunoSEQ multiplex PCR, lists solely in-frame clones and lacks some. The data contain about 40,000 clones, around three quarters of them singletons. Study-level findings and limits: Clonal relatedness tracked neoantigen level, and by trend copy number and mutation load. Spatial context was lost because tumors were sequenced in bulk. Repertoire similarity ranged about 0.1 to 0.85 between tumors of one patient.

This clonotype was obtained from a human donor with high-grade serous ovarian cancer. Specimen: tumor tissue.

CDR3 region: CASMRTEGVLFF. CDR3 nucleotides: TGTGCCAGTATGAGGACAGAGGGTGTACTGTTTTTT. The V gene is TRBV19, the J gene TRBJ2-2, with D possibly matching TRBD1 (6 bases). V gave up 7 bases and J gave up 14 bases, with 17 bases separating them. Germline CDR1 reads LNHDA; CDR2 reads SQIVND (reference sequence). The CDR3 has 12 amino acids.